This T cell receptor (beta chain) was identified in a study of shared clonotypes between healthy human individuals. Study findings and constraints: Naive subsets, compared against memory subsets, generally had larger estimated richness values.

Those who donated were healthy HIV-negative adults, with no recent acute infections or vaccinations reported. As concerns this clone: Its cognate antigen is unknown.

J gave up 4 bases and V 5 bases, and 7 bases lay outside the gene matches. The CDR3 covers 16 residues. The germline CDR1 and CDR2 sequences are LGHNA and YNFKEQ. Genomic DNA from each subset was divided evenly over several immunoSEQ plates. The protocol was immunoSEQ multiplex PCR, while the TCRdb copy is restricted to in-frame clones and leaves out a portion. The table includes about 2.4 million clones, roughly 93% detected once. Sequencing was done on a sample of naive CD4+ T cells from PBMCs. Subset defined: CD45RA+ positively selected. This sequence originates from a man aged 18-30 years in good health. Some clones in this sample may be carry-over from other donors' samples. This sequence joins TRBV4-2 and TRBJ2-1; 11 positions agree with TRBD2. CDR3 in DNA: TGTGCCAGCAGCGTAACTAGCGGGAGTGCGTACAATGAGCAGTTCTTC. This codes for CASSVTSGSAYNEQFF.